This T cell receptor beta chain was sequenced during a study of regulatory T cells in long-lasting Graves disease. General study findings and limits: Favored gene segments in persistent disease were TRBV28, TRBJ1-2 and TRBJ2-5.

Stated time point: newly diagnosed GD, antithyroid drugs for less than 3 months. After RNA was extracted from PBMCs, the TCR library was made from it. The TCR beta library used iRepertoire HTBI primers with Arm-PCR amplification of CDR3. TCRdb re-called the multiplex PCR reads through MiXCR, storing one row per CDR3 protein. The sample shows more than 450,000 distinct CDR3 sequences, 15% to 20% of them seen only once. Trimming at V came to 1 base and at J to 5 bases, leaving 10 bases not matched to a gene. The germline V gene has CDR1 SEHNR and CDR2 FQNEAQ (reference sequence). The CDR3 extends over 16 amino acids. In this sample, this clonotype turned up many times. Its antigen is undetermined. These records were also assigned to another study, of T cells in Graves' hyperthyroidism and ophthalmopathy. That source reports: Clinical symptoms, serum thyroxine, TRAb, thyroid ultrasound and orbital computed tomography informed diagnoses.

The chain couples TRBV7-9 to TRBJ2-7; 8 nucleotides agree with TRBD1. The sample here was peripheral blood mononuclear cells (PBMCs), taken at new diagnosis, from a patient treated with antithyroid drugs. The receptor was derived from a man in his forties with Graves disease. The CDR3 DNA reads TGTGCCAGCAGCTTAGTCTTAAGACAGGGGTACCACGAGCAGTACTTC. Amino acids: CASSLVLRQGYHEQYF.